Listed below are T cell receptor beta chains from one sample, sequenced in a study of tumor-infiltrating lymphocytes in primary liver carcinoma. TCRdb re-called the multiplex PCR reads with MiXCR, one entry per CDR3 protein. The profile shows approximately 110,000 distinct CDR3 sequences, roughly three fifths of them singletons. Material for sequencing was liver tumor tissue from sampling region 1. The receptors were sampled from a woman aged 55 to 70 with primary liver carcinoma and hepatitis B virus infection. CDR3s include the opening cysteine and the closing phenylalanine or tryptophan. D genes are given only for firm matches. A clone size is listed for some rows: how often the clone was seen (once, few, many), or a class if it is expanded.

cdr3_nt: TGTGCCAGCAGTGAAGGCGGGGCCGGCTATGGCTACACCTTC
cdr3_aa: CASSEGGAGYGYTF
j_call: TRBJ1-2
d_call: .
clone_size: many
v_call: TRBV6-1

cdr3_nt: TGCGCCAGCAGCTTGGATTGGGGGCGTGGGACAGATACGCAGTATTTT
cdr3_aa: CASSLDWGRGTDTQYF
j_call: TRBJ2-3
d_call: .
clone_size: few
v_call: TRBV5-1

cdr3_nt: TGTGCCAGCAGCCAAGATTTAATACTAGCGGGAGGAGGCACCGGGGAGCTGTTTTTT
cdr3_aa: CASSQDLILAGGGTGELFF
j_call: TRBJ2-2
d_call: TRBD2
clone_size: many
v_call: TRBV4-2

cdr3_nt: TGTGTCAGCAGCCCGGGACCCCGCACAGATACGCAATATTTT
cdr3_aa: CVSSPGPRTDTQYF
j_call: TRBJ2-3
d_call: .
clone_size: .
v_call: TRBV11-2

cdr3_nt: TGTGCCATCATGCGGGACAGCAACTCTGGAAACACCATATATTTT
cdr3_aa: CAIMRDSNSGNTIYF
j_call: TRBJ1-3
d_call: TRBD1
clone_size: many
v_call: TRBV10-3

cdr3_nt: TGTGCCAGCAGTTACGGACCGGGACAGGTCCAAGAGACCCAGTACTTC
cdr3_aa: CASSYGPGQVQETQYF
j_call: TRBJ2-5
d_call: TRBD1
clone_size: many
v_call: TRBV6-2/TRBV6-3

cdr3_nt: TGTGCCAGCAGTTCCCACGGGGTGGCCAAAAACATTCAGTACTTC
cdr3_aa: CASSSHGVAKNIQYF
j_call: TRBJ2-4
d_call: .
clone_size: few
v_call: TRBV28

cdr3_nt: TGTGCCATCAGTGAGAAGGCCTCTACCCCTTCCACCTTC
cdr3_aa: CAISEKASTPSTF
j_call: TRBJ1-2
d_call: .
clone_size: many
v_call: TRBV10-3

cdr3_nt: TGCAGCGTAGAGTCGCAAGAGACCCAGTACTTC
cdr3_aa: CSVESQETQYF
j_call: TRBJ2-5
d_call: .
clone_size: many
v_call: TRBV29-1

cdr3_nt: TGTGCCTGGAACCCAGGGGACGGGGGCTACACCTTC
cdr3_aa: CAWNPGDGGYTF
j_call: TRBJ1-2
d_call: .
clone_size: .
v_call: TRBV30

cdr3_nt: TGTGCCAGCAGCTTACTTATCGGGGAGCTGTCTTTT
cdr3_aa: CASSLLIGELSF
j_call: TRBJ2-2
d_call: .
clone_size: .
v_call: TRBV11-2

cdr3_nt: TGTGCTAGCAGCTTGTTCGTGAGAGCCACCTGGGAGCTGTCTTTT
cdr3_aa: CASSLFVRATWELSF
j_call: TRBJ2-2
d_call: .
clone_size: .
v_call: TRBV5-6

cdr3_nt: TGTGCCAGCAGCTTCGTAATGAATCCACCCCTCCAATTT
cdr3_aa: CASSFVMNPPLQF
j_call: TRBJ1-6
d_call: .
clone_size: .
v_call: TRBV11-2

cdr3_nt: TGCAGTGCTAGAGCCCGGGACAGGGCCAATCAGCCCCAGCATTTT
cdr3_aa: CSARARDRANQPQHF
j_call: TRBJ1-5
d_call: TRBD1
clone_size: few
v_call: TRBV20-1

cdr3_nt: TGTGCCAGCAGGTTTCGACAGGGGGCTTACGAGCAGTACTTC
cdr3_aa: CASRFRQGAYEQYF
j_call: TRBJ2-7
d_call: TRBD1
clone_size: many
v_call: TRBV12-3/TRBV12-4

cdr3_nt: TGTGCCAGCAGGTTTCGGGGGGGCACAGATACGCAGTATTTT
cdr3_aa: CASRFRGGTDTQYF
j_call: TRBJ2-3
d_call: TRBD2
clone_size: .
v_call: TRBV11-2

cdr3_nt: TGCGCCAGCAGCTTCGGGTCCTACAATGAGCAGTTCTTC
cdr3_aa: CASSFGSYNEQFF
j_call: TRBJ2-1
d_call: .
clone_size: .
v_call: TRBV5-1

cdr3_nt: TGTGCCAGCAGCATAGGACAGGGCTATAGCACAGATACGCAGTATTTT
cdr3_aa: CASSIGQGYSTDTQYF
j_call: TRBJ2-3
d_call: TRBD1
clone_size: few
v_call: TRBV7-9

cdr3_nt: TGTGCCGGCAGCTCGGGTGGGGGGCCCAAAAACATTCAGTACTTC
cdr3_aa: CAGSSGGGPKNIQYF
j_call: TRBJ2-4
d_call: .
clone_size: .
v_call: TRBV7-9

cdr3_nt: TGTGCCAGCAGCTTAGTTTCCGGGAATGGCTACACCTTC
cdr3_aa: CASSLVSGNGYTF
j_call: TRBJ1-2
d_call: .
clone_size: .
v_call: TRBV7-9

cdr3_nt: TGTGCCAGCAGTTTAGGCGGACTAGCGGACTACGGGCAGTACTTC
cdr3_aa: CASSLGGLADYGQYF
j_call: TRBJ2-7
d_call: TRBD2
clone_size: .
v_call: TRBV11-3

cdr3_nt: TGTGCCAGCAGCCTGGCCCCCAGGGGCAAAGGAACAGATACGCAATACTTT
cdr3_aa: CASSLAPRGKGTDTQYF
j_call: TRBJ2-3
d_call: .
clone_size: .
v_call: TRBV11-2

cdr3_nt: TGTGTCAGCAGCTTAAGGACAGGTGGAAGCTACGAGCAGTATTTC
cdr3_aa: CVSSLRTGGSYEQYF
j_call: TRBJ2-7
d_call: TRBD1
clone_size: .
v_call: TRBV11-1

cdr3_nt: TGTGCCAGCAGCATAACAGGGGACAACGCCGGGGAGCTGTTCTTT
cdr3_aa: CASSITGDNAGELFF
j_call: TRBJ2-2
d_call: TRBD1
clone_size: .
v_call: TRBV11-2

cdr3_nt: TGTGCCAACAGAGGGGCCGGGGCCAACGTCCTGACTTTC
cdr3_aa: CANRGAGANVLTF
j_call: TRBJ2-6
d_call: .
clone_size: .
v_call: TRBV14

cdr3_nt: TGCGCCAGCAGCTCCCCAGGGGAGAGCACAGATACGCAGTATTTT
cdr3_aa: CASSSPGESTDTQYF
j_call: TRBJ2-3
d_call: .
clone_size: few
v_call: TRBV5-1

cdr3_nt: TGTGCCAGCAGTCCCTATTTTAGCAATCAGCCCCAGCATTTT
cdr3_aa: CASSPYFSNQPQHF
j_call: TRBJ1-5
d_call: .
clone_size: .
v_call: TRBV28

cdr3_nt: TGTGCCAGCAGTGACGGAGGCGCCTGGGGGAACACTGAAGCTTTCTTT
cdr3_aa: CASSDGGAWGNTEAFF
j_call: TRBJ1-1
d_call: .
clone_size: many
v_call: TRBV6-1

cdr3_nt: TGTGCTAGTGGTTTGGGGGACAGGGGAAGCGCCAAAAACATTCAGTACTTC
cdr3_aa: CASGLGDRGSAKNIQYF
j_call: TRBJ2-4
d_call: TRBD1
clone_size: .
v_call: TRBV12-5

cdr3_nt: TGCGCCAGCAGCCAGGTGGACAGGGCGGATCAGCCCCAGCATTTT
cdr3_aa: CASSQVDRADQPQHF
j_call: TRBJ1-5
d_call: TRBD1
clone_size: many
v_call: TRBV4-1

cdr3_nt: TGTGCCAGCAGCTTACGATGTCAGAAGACCCGGTACTTC
cdr3_aa: CASSLRCQKTRYF
j_call: TRBJ2-5
d_call: .
clone_size: .
v_call: TRBV11-2

cdr3_nt: TGTGCCAGCAGTGAATCCATTGGCAGGTACCCCACAGATGCACAGTATTTT
cdr3_aa: CASSESIGRYPTDAQYF
j_call: TRBJ2-3
d_call: .
clone_size: .
v_call: TRBV6-1

cdr3_nt: TGTACCAGCAGTTTAGAGGGTACTTGCTACACCTTC
cdr3_aa: CTSSLEGTCYTF
j_call: TRBJ1-2
d_call: .
clone_size: .
v_call: TRBV12-3/TRBV12-4

cdr3_nt: TGTGCCGGGCGGGGGGGAGGTAATTCACCCCTCCACTTT
cdr3_aa: CAGRGGGNSPLHF
j_call: TRBJ1-6
d_call: .
clone_size: .
v_call: TRBV7-9

cdr3_nt: TGTGCCAACAGCTTATCGCGCATCGGCAATGAGCAGTTCTTC
cdr3_aa: CANSLSRIGNEQFF
j_call: TRBJ2-1
d_call: .
clone_size: once
v_call: TRBV11-2

cdr3_nt: TGCGCCAGCAGGTTTCGGGGACTAGCGGGAGATATTGACACCGGGGAACTGTTTTTT
cdr3_aa: CASRFRGLAGDIDTGELFF
j_call: TRBJ2-2
d_call: TRBD2
clone_size: .
v_call: TRBV5-1

cdr3_nt: TGTGCCAGCAGCTCAGCCGGGGGGAACTATGGCTACACCTTC
cdr3_aa: CASSSAGGNYGYTF
j_call: TRBJ1-2
d_call: .
clone_size: .
v_call: TRBV7-9

cdr3_nt: TGTGCCAGCGGCAGAGGAACTACCACTGGCTACACCTTC
cdr3_aa: CASGRGTTTGYTF
j_call: TRBJ1-2
d_call: .
clone_size: medium-sized
v_call: TRBV6-2/TRBV6-3

cdr3_nt: TGTGCCAACAGCCAAGTAGGAGGGCTAGCGGGAGGCCTCGGGGATACACAGTATTTT
cdr3_aa: CANSQVGGLAGGLGDTQYF
j_call: TRBJ2-3
d_call: TRBD2
clone_size: .
v_call: TRBV4-2

cdr3_nt: TGTGCCACCAGTGGGACGGGGGGTGGAGAGACCCAGTACTTC
cdr3_aa: CATSGTGGGETQYF
j_call: TRBJ2-5
d_call: TRBD2
clone_size: few
v_call: TRBV24-1

cdr3_nt: TGTGCTAGCATCCAGACAGTCGGGGAGCTGTTTTTT
cdr3_aa: CASIQTVGELFF
j_call: TRBJ2-2
d_call: .
clone_size: .
v_call: TRBV7-8

cdr3_nt: TGTGCCAGCAGCTTAACCCGACAGGGCCGTACGTGGGAGCAGTACTTC
cdr3_aa: CASSLTRQGRTWEQYF
j_call: TRBJ2-7
d_call: TRBD1
clone_size: .
v_call: TRBV7-8

cdr3_nt: TGTGCCGGCAGCTTAAACACAGCCGGGGGAGAGACCCAGCACTTC
cdr3_aa: CAGSLNTAGGETQHF
j_call: TRBJ2-5
d_call: .
clone_size: .
v_call: TRBV11-3

cdr3_nt: TGTGCCAGCAGCTTTAGCGGAACCGGGGGAGATACGCAGTATTTT
cdr3_aa: CASSFSGTGGDTQYF
j_call: TRBJ2-3
d_call: .
clone_size: many
v_call: TRBV4-2

cdr3_nt: TGCACCAGCACCCGCCACTACCCTAGCCCCGATCAGCCCCAGCATTTT
cdr3_aa: CTSTRHYPSPDQPQHF
j_call: TRBJ1-5
d_call: .
clone_size: .
v_call: TRBV6-1

cdr3_nt: TGTGCCAGCAGCCCGAGCGGGACGGGTACCGAGCAGTACTTC
cdr3_aa: CASSPSGTGTEQYF
j_call: TRBJ2-7
d_call: TRBD2
clone_size: .
v_call: TRBV11-2

cdr3_nt: TGTGCCAGCAGTTTGCCCGGGACGGACTACTATGGCTACACCTTC
cdr3_aa: CASSLPGTDYYGYTF
j_call: TRBJ1-2
d_call: .
clone_size: .
v_call: TRBV28

cdr3_nt: TGTGCCGTCAGTGAGGTTAGGGAAGGCTACACCTTC
cdr3_aa: CAVSEVREGYTF
j_call: TRBJ1-2
d_call: .
clone_size: .
v_call: TRBV10-3

cdr3_nt: TGTGCCAGCAGCTACCAGACGGGAGGGCCATATACGCAGTATTTT
cdr3_aa: CASSYQTGGPYTQYF
j_call: TRBJ2-3
d_call: TRBD2
clone_size: many
v_call: TRBV5-5

cdr3_nt: TGCAGCGTTGGGACAGGCGTGGGGGCTGAAGCTTTCTTT
cdr3_aa: CSVGTGVGAEAFF
j_call: TRBJ1-1
d_call: TRBD1
clone_size: many
v_call: TRBV29-1

cdr3_nt: TGTGCCAGCCGACCCCTAAGTGGCGGGGAAAATACCGGGGAGCTGTTTTTT
cdr3_aa: CASRPLSGGENTGELFF
j_call: TRBJ2-2
d_call: .
clone_size: .
v_call: TRBV11-2

cdr3_nt: TGTGCCAGCAGGACGGAGTGGGCCACCGGGGAGCTGTTTTTT
cdr3_aa: CASRTEWATGELFF
j_call: TRBJ2-2
d_call: .
clone_size: .
v_call: TRBV7-2

cdr3_nt: TGTGCCAGCAGGGCTTTAACGGGAGGTTGGGGAGAGACCCAGAACTTC
cdr3_aa: CASRALTGGWGETQNF
j_call: TRBJ2-5
d_call: TRBD2
clone_size: .
v_call: TRBV12-3/TRBV12-4

cdr3_nt: TGTGCCAGCAGCTTAATCACAGGGGGCAATCAGCCCCAGCGTTTT
cdr3_aa: CASSLITGGNQPQRF
j_call: TRBJ1-5
d_call: TRBD1
clone_size: .
v_call: TRBV7-8

cdr3_nt: TGTGCCAGCAGTTTTCGACAGGCAGTATGGGATACGCAGTATTTT
cdr3_aa: CASSFRQAVWDTQYF
j_call: TRBJ2-3
d_call: .
clone_size: many
v_call: TRBV12-3/TRBV12-4

cdr3_nt: TGTACCAGCAGCCAAAAGGCAGGGGAAGCAGATACGCAGTATTTT
cdr3_aa: CTSSQKAGEADTQYF
j_call: TRBJ2-3
d_call: .
clone_size: .
v_call: TRBV11-2

cdr3_nt: TGTGCCAGCAGCCTCCGACTGAACTCCTACGAGCAGTACTTC
cdr3_aa: CASSLRLNSYEQYF
j_call: TRBJ2-7
d_call: .
clone_size: medium-sized
v_call: TRBV11-3

cdr3_nt: TGTGCCAGCAGCTTAGAGGGGGTAGAGGGGCAGTACTTC
cdr3_aa: CASSLEGVEGQYF
j_call: TRBJ2-7
d_call: .
clone_size: .
v_call: TRBV11-2